These 15 T cell receptor beta chains were sequenced from one sample in a study of PD-L1 blockade in urothelial cancer (TCRdb year 2017). Library method: the immunoSEQ multiplex PCR assay. TCRdb took this table from immuneACCESS and kept in-frame rearrangements with V and J called. Such tables lack part of the clones; where checked against another copy, unresolved V genes explain under half of the gap, and the rest is unexplained. This sample holds tens of thousands of clones; 70% to 90% were observed only once. The ten largest clones represent roughly 8.2% of the sample. The sequenced sample was PBMCs, obtained around atezolizumab (anti-PD-L1) treatment. Receptors originate from a man in his 60s with urothelial cancer.

This clone was seen just once. The chain joins TRBV11-1 to TRBJ2-7; possibly TRBD1 for D (6 bases). The CDR3 covers 13 residues. The germline V and J ends were trimmed by 2 bases and 4 bases, with 9 bases remaining between them. CDR1 and CDR2 from the germline V gene are SGHAT and FQDESV (reference sequence). The CDR3: CASSLTQGYEQYF. CDR3 sequence (DNA): TGTGCCAGCAGCTTAACCCAGGGGTACGAGCAGTACTTC.

V usage is TRBV7-8 and J usage is TRBJ2-3; D is unresolved. The V gene lost 1 base and the J gene lost 7 bases, with 9 bases spanning the gap. The germline gives CDR1 SGHVS, CDR2 FQNEAQ. This CDR3 has 13 amino acids. CDR3 protein: CASSLGNSNTQYF. CDR3 sequence (DNA): TGTGCCAGCAGCTTAGGCAACTCCAATACGCAGTATTTT.

The chain couples TRBV28 to TRBJ1-1; TRBD1 matches at 7 bases. V lost 6 bases and J lost 4; bases outside the gene matches: 5. The germline V gene encodes CDR1 MDHEN and CDR2 SYDVKM. This CDR3 comprises 13 residues. Here the CDR3 DNA reads TGTGCCAGCAGACGAGACAGGGTCACTGAAGCTTTCTTT. This gives the protein CASRRDRVTEAFF.

The CDR3 reads CASRALTGGAGELFF. The DNA of the CDR3 is TGTGCCAGCAGAGCCCTAACGGGGGGGGCCGGGGAGCTGTTTTTT. V and J are TRBV2 and TRBJ2-2, with 8 bases lining up with TRBD2. The CDR3 is 15 amino acids. Losses at the gene ends were 6 bases for V and 6 bases for J; bases not matched to a gene: 9. CDR1 SNHLY and CDR2 FYNNEI come from the germline V gene.

This chain connects TRBV6-5 to TRBJ1-3; D may be TRBD1 (6 bases). This CDR3 has 15 amino acids. Germline CDR1 and CDR2: MNHEY and SVGAGI. Trimming removed 0 bases from V and 3 bases from J, with 9 bases in between. The DNA for the CDR3 is TGTGCCAGCAGTTACTCGAGGGGGTTTGGAAACACCATATATTTT. Protein: CASSYSRGFGNTIYF.

The rearrangement joins TRBV27 to TRBJ2-7, with a weak D call TRBD2 (7 bases). Germline CDR1 reads MNHEY; CDR2 reads SMNVEV (reference sequence). V was clipped by 5 bases and J by 2 bases, with 16 bases between them. This CDR3 is built from 15 residues. The CDR3 here is CASSPGRGGPYEQYF. CDR3 DNA: TGTGCCAGCAGTCCGGGAAGGGGGGGCCCCTACGAGCAGTACTTC.

The J gene is TRBJ2-2, the V gene TRBV14, with a tentative D call TRBD2 (6 bases). V dropped 7 bases and J dropped 6 bases, with 24 bases sitting between them. CDR3 length equals 17 residues. From germline, CDR1 is SGHDN and CDR2 FVKESK. For the CDR3, the DNA is TGTGCCAGCACCAAGGCCATTAGTGAAGGAGGGGCCGGGGAGCTGTTTTTT. It specifies CASTKAISEGGAGELFF.

The chain is built from TRBV6-1 and TRBJ1-2, with 8 positions matching TRBD1. This CDR3 region has 12 residues. The germline V gene encodes CDR1 MNHNS and CDR2 SASEGT. V gave up 4 bases and J gave up 7 bases; unmatched junction bases: 2. CDR3 coding DNA: TGTGCCAGCAGTGTGGACAGGGTTGGCTACACCTTC. Translated, it gives CASSVDRVGYTF.

The gene calls are TRBV27 and TRBJ1-2, with a tentative D call TRBD1 (5 bases). V shed 5 bases and J shed 3 bases, with 13 bases lying between them. This CDR3 has 14 amino acids. Per the germline V gene, CDR1 is MNHEY and CDR2 is SMNVEV (reference sequence). The CDR3 DNA sequence: TGTGCCAGCAGTAGGCAGGGTCAGGACTATGGCTACACCTTC. It translates to CASSRQGQDYGYTF.

J is TRBJ1-4 and V is TRBV5-5; maybe TRBD1 (6 bases). Germline lookup yields CDR1 SGHKS and CDR2 YYEKEE (reference sequence). V was shortened by 4 bases and J by 7 bases, with 14 bases between the two germline ends. CDR3 length equals 14 residues. The DNA for the CDR3 is TGTGCCAGCAGCCTGGGCGGACAGAGTGAAAAACTGTTTTTT. This translates into CASSLGGQSEKLFF.

The CDR3 nucleotides are TGTGCCAGCAGTTTATGGGACAGCCAGTTCTCCTACAATGAGCAGTTCTTC. It is translated as CASSLWDSQFSYNEQFF. The V and J genes are TRBV28 and TRBJ2-1, with a tentative D call TRBD1 (6 bases). Deletions cut 0 bases from V and 0 bases from J, with 12 bases between. Germline lookup yields CDR1 MDHEN and CDR2 SYDVKM. This CDR3 has 17 residues. The whole variable domain, remainder taken from reference TRBV28 and TRBJ2-1, is DVKVTQSSRYLVKRTGEKVFLECVQDMDHENMFWYRQDPGLGLRLIYFSYDVKMKEKGDIPEGYSVSREKKERFSLILESASTNQTSMYLCASSLWDSQFSYNEQFFGPGTRLTVL.

This chain links TRBV12-5 with TRBJ2-2; D not resolved. The CDR3 consists of 12 residues. CDR1 LGHNT and CDR2 FRNRAP come from the germline V gene. Deletions cut 4 bases from V and 4 bases from J, with 4 bases between. As DNA, the CDR3 is TGTGCTAGTGGTTCAGGCACCGGGGAGCTGTTTTTT. This encodes CASGSGTGELFF.

The rearrangement uses TRBV19 and TRBJ2-7; 9 positions agree with TRBD1. In germline, CDR1 is LNHDA, CDR2 SQIVND (reference sequence). V dropped 3 bases and J dropped 3; count of bases not matched to a gene: 9. This CDR3 is built from 16 residues. The CDR3: CASSIMFGTGSYEQYF. CDR3 sequence (DNA): TGTGCCAGTAGTATCATGTTTGGGACAGGGAGCTACGAGCAGTACTTC.

Notes on this clone: Because the CDR3's place on the DNA is in doubt, the DNA is left out and the CDR3 is given as listed by TCRdb. The chain joins TRBV6-5 to TRBJ2-3; the D segment call TRBD1 is taken from the table without a DNA check. A total of 15 residues make up the CDR3, ends included. Germline CDR1 reads MNHEY; CDR2 reads SVGAGI. The CDR3 reads CASSILGQVTDTQYF.

The rearrangement uses TRBV4-1 and TRBJ1-5; D is ambiguous. Germline lookup yields CDR1 MGHRA and CDR2 YSYEKL. Between the trimmed V and J ends, which lost 0 bases and 5 bases, there was a span of 14 bases. The CDR3 has 16 amino acids. The CDR3 here is CASSQDATGSYQPQHF. CDR3 bases: TGCGCCAGCAGCCAAGACGCGACGGGATCTTATCAGCCCCAGCATTTT.